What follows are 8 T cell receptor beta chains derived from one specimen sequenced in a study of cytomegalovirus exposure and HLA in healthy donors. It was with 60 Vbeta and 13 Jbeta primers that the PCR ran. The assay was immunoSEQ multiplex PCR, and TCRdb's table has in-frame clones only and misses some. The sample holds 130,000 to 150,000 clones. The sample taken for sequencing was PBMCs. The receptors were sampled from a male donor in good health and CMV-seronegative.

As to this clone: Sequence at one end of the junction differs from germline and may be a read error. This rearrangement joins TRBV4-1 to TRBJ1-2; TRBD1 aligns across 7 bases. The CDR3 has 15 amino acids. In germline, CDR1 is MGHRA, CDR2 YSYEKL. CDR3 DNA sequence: TGCGTCAGCAGCCAAGGGAAGGGGGCCGACTATGGCTACACCTTC. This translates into CVSSQGKGADYGYTF.

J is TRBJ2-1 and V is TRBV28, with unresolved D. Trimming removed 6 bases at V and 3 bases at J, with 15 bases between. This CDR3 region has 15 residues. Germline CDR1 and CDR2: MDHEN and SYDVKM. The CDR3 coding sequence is TGTGCCAGCAGCTCGTTGGTAGAGATCTACAATGAGCAGTTCTTC. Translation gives CASSSLVEIYNEQFF.

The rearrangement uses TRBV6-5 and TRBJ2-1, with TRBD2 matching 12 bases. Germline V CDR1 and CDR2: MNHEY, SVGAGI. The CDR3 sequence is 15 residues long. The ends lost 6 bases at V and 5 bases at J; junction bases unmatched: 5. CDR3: CASRQGLAGNNEQFF. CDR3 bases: TGTGCCAGCAGACAAGGACTAGCGGGGAACAATGAGCAGTTCTTC.

CDR3 loop: CASSLPRGWETQYF. The DNA for the CDR3 is TGTGCCAGCAGCCTCCCTCGGGGTTGGGAGACCCAGTACTTC. The rearrangement uses TRBV14 and TRBJ2-5; TRBD2 might be the D (5 bases). V was trimmed by 4 bases and J by 5 bases, leaving 14 bases between them. Per the germline V gene, CDR1 is SGHDN and CDR2 is FVKESK. The CDR3 contains 14 residues.

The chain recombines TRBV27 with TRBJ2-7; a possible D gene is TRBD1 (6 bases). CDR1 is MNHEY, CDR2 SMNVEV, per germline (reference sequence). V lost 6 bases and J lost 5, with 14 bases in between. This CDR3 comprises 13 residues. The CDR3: CASRLPRGNEQYF. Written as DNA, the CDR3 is TGTGCCAGCAGACTCCCCAGGGGAAACGAGCAGTACTTC.

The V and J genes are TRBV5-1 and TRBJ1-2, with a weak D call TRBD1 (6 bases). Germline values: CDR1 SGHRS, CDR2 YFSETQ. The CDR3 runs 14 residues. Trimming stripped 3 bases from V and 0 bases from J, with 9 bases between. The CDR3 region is CASSSGTPNYGYTF. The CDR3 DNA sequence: TGCGCCAGCAGCTCCGGGACACCTAACTATGGCTACACCTTC.

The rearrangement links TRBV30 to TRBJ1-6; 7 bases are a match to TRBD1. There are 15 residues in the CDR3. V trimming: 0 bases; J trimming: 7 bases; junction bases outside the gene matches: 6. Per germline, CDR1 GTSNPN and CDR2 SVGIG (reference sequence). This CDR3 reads CAWSVQGTLNSPLHF. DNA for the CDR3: TGTGCCTGGAGTGTACAGGGGACGCTAAATTCACCCCTCCACTTT.

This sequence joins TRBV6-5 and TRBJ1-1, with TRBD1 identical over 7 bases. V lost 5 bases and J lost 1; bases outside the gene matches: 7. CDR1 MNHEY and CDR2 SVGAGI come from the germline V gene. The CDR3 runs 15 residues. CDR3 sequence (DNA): TGTGCCAGCAGTCGCACAGGGGCCCAGAACACTGAAGCTTTCTTT. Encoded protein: CASSRTGAQNTEAFF.